This TCR beta chain was identified in a study of T cells after yellow fever vaccination. Points from the study as a whole: Clonotypes appearing in both CD4 and CD8 compartments existed, and their share was small. Post-booster repertoires contained most primary-vaccination clones again (around 96% CD4, 88% CD8).

UMIs and a universal primer site were added when TCR cDNA was made by 5'RACE template switching. From the 5' RACE reads, TCRdb called clonotypes with MiXCR, one entry per CDR3 protein. The sample includes about 220,000 distinct CDR3 sequences, about 3% of them seen just once. This CDR3 is 17 amino acids long. V was cut by 0 bases and J by 1 base, with 16 bases left in between. The V gene's germline CDR1 is SGHNT and CDR2 YYREEE (reference sequence). This clonotype has more than one count but fewer than ten. The antigen is undetermined. This TCR derives from a young man who received the YFV17D yellow fever vaccine. V and J are TRBV5-4 and TRBJ2-5; D might be TRBD1 (6 bases). Sequencing was performed on CD4+ T cells sorted from PBMCs, taken 10 days after the yellow fever booster vaccination. CDR3 nucleotide sequence: TGTGCCAGCAGCTTGGCGGGGAGCCAGGGGAGCCAAGAGACCCAGTACTTC. Protein sequence: CASSLAGSQGSQETQYF.